This T cell receptor beta chain was documented in a study of blood T cell repertoires in COVID-19. The CDR3 covers 18 residues. Original analysis: Estimated nucleated cell counts came from reference gene primer amplification. Profiled with immunoSEQ multiplex PCR; TCRdb holds only in-frame clones, not every one. The DNA gave D and trimming, while V, J and clone size come from that table. The repertoire includes hundreds of thousands of clones, roughly 88% of them detected once, and approximately 15% sits in the top ten. Individuals drawn from under 30 US areas were roughly 18 to 95 years old. Sequenced sample: PBMCs or T cells enriched from blood (not recorded which). This chain links TRBV21-1 with TRBJ2-2; the tabulated D call, TRBD1, remains unverified against the DNA. TRBV21-1 is shown as a pseudogene. The receptor comes from a woman aged 50 to 60 with acute COVID-19. Here the CDR3 reads CASSKRLTGIRNTGELFF. DNA of the CDR3: TGTGCCAGCAGCAAGCGATTAACAGGGATTCGGAACACCGGGGAGCTGTTTTTT.